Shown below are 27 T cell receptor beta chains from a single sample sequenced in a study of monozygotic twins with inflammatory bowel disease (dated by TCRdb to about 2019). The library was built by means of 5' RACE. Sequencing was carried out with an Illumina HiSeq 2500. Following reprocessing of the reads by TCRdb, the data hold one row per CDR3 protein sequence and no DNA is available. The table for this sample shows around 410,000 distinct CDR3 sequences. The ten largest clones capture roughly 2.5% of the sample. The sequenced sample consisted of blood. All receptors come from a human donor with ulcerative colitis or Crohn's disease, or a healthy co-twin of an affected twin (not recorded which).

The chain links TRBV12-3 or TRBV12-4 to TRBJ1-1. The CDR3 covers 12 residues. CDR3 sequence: CASTSQSRRAFF.

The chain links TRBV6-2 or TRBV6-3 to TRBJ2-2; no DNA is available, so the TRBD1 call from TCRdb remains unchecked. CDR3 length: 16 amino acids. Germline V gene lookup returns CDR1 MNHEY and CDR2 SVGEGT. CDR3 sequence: CASSYSRGNPFGELFF.

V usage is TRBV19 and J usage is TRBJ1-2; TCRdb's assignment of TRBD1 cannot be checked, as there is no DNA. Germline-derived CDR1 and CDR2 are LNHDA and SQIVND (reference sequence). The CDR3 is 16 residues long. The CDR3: CASSASDRGRGYGYTF.

CDR3 loop: CASSLTGAISDTQYF. This rearrangement joins TRBV11-2 to TRBJ2-3; TCRdb's D call of TRBD2 is untestable without DNA. The CDR3 length is 15 residues. CDR1 is SGHAT, CDR2 FQNNGV, per germline. Looking up the rest from reference TRBV11-2 and TRBJ2-3 gives the full variable domain: EAGVAQSPRYKIIEKRQSVAFWCNPISGHATLYWYQQILGQGPKLLIQFQNNGVVDDSQLPKDRFSAERLKGVDSTLKIQPAKLEDSAVYLCASSLTGAISDTQYFGPGTRLTVL.

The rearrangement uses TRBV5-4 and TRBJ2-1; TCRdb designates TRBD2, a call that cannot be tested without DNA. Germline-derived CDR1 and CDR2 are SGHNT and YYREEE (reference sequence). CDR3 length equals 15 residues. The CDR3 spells CASSWERGGRDEQFF.

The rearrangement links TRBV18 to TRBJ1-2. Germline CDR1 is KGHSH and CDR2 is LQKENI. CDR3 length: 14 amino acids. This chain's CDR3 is CASSPLETSDGYTF.

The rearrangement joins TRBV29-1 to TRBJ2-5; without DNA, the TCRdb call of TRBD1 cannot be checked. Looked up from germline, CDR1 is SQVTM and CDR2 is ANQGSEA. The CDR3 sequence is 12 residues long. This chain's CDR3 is CSVEEQAETQYF.

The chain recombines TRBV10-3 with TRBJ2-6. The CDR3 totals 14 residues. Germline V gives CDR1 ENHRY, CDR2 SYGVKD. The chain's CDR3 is CAISWDSGANVLTF.

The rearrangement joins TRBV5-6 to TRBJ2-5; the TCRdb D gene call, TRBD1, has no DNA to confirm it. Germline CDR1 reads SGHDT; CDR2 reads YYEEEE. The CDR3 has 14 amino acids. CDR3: CASTPRRLGKTQYF.

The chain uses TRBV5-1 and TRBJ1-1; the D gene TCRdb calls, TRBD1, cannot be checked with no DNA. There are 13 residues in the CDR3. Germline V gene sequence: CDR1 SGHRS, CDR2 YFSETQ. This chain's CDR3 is CASSLGHDTEAFF.

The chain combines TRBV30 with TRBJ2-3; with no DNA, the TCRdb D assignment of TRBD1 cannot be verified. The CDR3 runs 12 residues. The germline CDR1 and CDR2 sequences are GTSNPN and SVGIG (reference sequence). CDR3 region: CAYLDTVDTQYF.

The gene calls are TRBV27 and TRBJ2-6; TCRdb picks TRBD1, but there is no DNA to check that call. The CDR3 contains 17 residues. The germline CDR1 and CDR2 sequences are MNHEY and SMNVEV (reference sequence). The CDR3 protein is CASTPGTGGSGANVLTF.

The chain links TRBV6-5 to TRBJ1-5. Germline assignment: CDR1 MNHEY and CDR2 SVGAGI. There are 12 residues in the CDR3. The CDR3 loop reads CASSSIDQPQHF.

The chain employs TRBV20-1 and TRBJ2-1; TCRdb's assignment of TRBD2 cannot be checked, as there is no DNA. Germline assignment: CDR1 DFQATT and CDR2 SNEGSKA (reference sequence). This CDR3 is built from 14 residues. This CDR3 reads CSAPGLAGRGEQFF.

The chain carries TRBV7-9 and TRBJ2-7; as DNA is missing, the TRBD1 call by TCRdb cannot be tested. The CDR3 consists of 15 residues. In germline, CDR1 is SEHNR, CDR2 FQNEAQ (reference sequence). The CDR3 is CASSPGTASSYEQYF.

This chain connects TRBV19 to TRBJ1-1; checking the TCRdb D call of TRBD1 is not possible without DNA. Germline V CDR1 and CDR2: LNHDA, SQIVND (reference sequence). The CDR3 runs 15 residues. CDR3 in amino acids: CASSTTLMGNTEAFF.

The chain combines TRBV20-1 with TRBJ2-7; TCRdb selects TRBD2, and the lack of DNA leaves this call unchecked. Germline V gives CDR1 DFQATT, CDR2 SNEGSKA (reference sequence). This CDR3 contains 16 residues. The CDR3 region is CSADLGASGSSYEQYF.

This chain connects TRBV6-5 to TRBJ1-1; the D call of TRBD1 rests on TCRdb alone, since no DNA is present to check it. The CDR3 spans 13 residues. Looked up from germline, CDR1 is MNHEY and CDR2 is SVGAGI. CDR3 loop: CASSYSGESKAFF.

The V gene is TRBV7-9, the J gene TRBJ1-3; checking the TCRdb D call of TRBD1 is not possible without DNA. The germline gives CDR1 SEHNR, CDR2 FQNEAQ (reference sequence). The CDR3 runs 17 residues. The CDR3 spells CASSLTVGGNSGNTIYF. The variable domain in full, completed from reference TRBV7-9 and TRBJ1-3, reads DTGVSQNPRHKITKRGQNVTFRCDPISEHNRLYWYRQTLGQGPEFLTYFQNEAQLEKSRLLSDRFSAERPKGSFSTLEIQRTEQGDSAMYLCASSLTVGGNSGNTIYFGEGSWLTVV.

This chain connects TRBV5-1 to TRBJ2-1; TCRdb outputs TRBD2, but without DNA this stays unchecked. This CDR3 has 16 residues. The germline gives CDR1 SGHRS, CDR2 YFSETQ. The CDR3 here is CASSLGSLAGTNEQFF. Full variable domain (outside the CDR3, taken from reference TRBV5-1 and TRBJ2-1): KAGVTQTPRYLIKTRGQQVTLSCSPISGHRSVSWYQQTPGQGLQFLFEYFSETQRNKGNFPGRFSGRQFSNSRSEMNVSTLELGDSALYLCASSLGSLAGTNEQFFGPGTRLTVL.

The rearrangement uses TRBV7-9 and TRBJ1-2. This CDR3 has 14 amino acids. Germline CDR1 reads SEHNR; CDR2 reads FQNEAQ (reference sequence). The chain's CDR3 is CASSSQGGNYGYTF.

The CDR3 loop is CASSSGNFGANVLTF. This chain connects TRBV12-3 or TRBV12-4 to TRBJ2-6. This CDR3 contains 15 residues.

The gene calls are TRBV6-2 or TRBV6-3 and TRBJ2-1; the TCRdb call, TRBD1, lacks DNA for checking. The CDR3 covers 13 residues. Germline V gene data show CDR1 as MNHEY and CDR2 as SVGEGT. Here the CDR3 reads CASSPARGNEQFF.

CDR3 protein: CASSYRSYNEQFF. V is TRBV12-3 or TRBV12-4 and J is TRBJ2-1. CDR3 size: 13 residues.

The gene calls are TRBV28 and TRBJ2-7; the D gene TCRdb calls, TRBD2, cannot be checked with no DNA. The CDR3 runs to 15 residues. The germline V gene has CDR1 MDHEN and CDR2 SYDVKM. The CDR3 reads CASTLAGRFTYEQYF.

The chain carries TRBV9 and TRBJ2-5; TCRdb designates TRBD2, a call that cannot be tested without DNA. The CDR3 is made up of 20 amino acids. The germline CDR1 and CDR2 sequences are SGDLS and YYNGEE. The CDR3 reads CASSARGATGLAGAGETQYF.

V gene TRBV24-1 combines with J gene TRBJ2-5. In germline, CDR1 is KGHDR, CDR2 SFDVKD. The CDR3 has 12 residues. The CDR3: CATSDLRETQYF.